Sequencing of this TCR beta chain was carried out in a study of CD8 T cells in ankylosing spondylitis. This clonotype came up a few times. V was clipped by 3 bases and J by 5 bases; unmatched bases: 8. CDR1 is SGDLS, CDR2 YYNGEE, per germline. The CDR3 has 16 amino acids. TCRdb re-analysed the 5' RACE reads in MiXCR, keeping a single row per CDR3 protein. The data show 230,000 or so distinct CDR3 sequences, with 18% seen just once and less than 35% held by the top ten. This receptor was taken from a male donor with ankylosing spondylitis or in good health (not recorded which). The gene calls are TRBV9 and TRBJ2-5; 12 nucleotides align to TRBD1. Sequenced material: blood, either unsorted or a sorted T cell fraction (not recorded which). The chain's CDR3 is CASSAGTGGMAETQYF. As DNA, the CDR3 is TGTGCCAGCAGCGCCGGGACAGGGGGCATGGCGGAGACCCAGTACTTC.